The 28 T cell receptor beta chains given below trace back to one sample, sequenced in a study of blood T cell repertoires in COVID-19 (dated by TCRdb to about 2020). Library construction relied on the immunoSEQ multiplex PCR assay. TCRdb limited this immuneACCESS table to in-frame rearrangements with V and J called. A share of clones is missing; checked studies link under half to unresolved V genes, and the rest is unexplained. Counted in this sample were 90,000 to 120,000 clones; roughly 81% of them appeared once. Of the sample, 2.1% is held by the ten largest clones. The sample consisted of peripheral blood. Receptors were obtained from a human donor in a cohort sampled during active COVID-19.

This chain joins TRBV30 and TRBJ1-6, with D possibly being TRBD1 (5 bases). The germline gives CDR1 GTSNPN, CDR2 SVGIG (reference sequence). V was trimmed by 1 base and J by 7 bases, leaving 11 bases between them. CDR3 length equals 14 residues. DNA for the CDR3: TGTGCCTGGAGTGAAGGGGTGGGAAATTCACCCCTCCACTTT. This codes for CAWSEGVGNSPLHF.

The chain joins TRBV7-9 to TRBJ2-5; TRBD1 agrees at 10 bases. The CDR3 extends over 18 amino acids. Trimming removed 5 bases from V and 4 bases from J; junction bases left unmatched: 16. Per the germline V gene, CDR1 is SEHNR and CDR2 is FQNEAQ (reference sequence). In DNA form, the CDR3 reads TGTGCCAGCAGCACGCGCCTGAGCCGGGACAGGGGTCGAGAGACCCAGTACTTC. It is translated as CASSTRLSRDRGRETQYF.

This rearrangement joins TRBV11-2 to TRBJ2-1, with TRBD2 matching over 10 bases. Germline V CDR1 and CDR2: SGHAT, FQNNGV. The CDR3 length is 16 residues. Trimming at V came to 5 bases and at J to 7 bases, leaving 11 bases not matched to a gene. In DNA form, the CDR3 reads TGTGCCAGCAGCCGCAACCAGGGACTAGCGTGGAATGAGCAGTTCTTC. Translation gives CASSRNQGLAWNEQFF.

The chain recombines TRBV28 with TRBJ2-1, with 12 bases identical to TRBD2. This CDR3 region has 21 residues. V was pared by 1 base and J by 8 bases, with 21 bases of the junction left unmatched. Germline loops: CDR1 MDHEN, CDR2 SYDVKM. The CDR3 spells CASSLFWTKGGASGGAYEQFF. DNA of the CDR3: TGTGCCAGCAGTTTATTCTGGACCAAGGGCGGCGCTAGCGGGGGGGCCTATGAGCAGTTCTTC. The complete variable domain, with remaining parts taken from reference TRBV28 and TRBJ2-1, reads DVKVTQSSRYLVKRTGEKVFLECVQDMDHENMFWYRQDPGLGLRLIYFSYDVKMKEKGDIPEGYSVSREKKERFSLILESASTNQTSMYLCASSLFWTKGGASGGAYEQFFGPGTRLTVL.

This chain links TRBV2 with TRBJ2-5; D gene ambiguous. Germline assignment: CDR1 SNHLY and CDR2 FYNNEI. The length of the CDR3 is 13 residues. V was pared by 4 bases and J by 0 bases, with 6 bases between. CDR3 in DNA: TGTGCCAGCAGTGCCGGAGACCAAGAGACCCAGTACTTC. This codes for CASSAGDQETQYF.

In DNA form, the CDR3 reads TGTGCCAGCAGCTTAATCTCGCTAAGAGCACTAGGCGGCTCCTACAATGAGCAGTTCTTC. It encodes CASSLISLRALGGSYNEQFF. This chain uses TRBV13 with TRBJ2-1; TRBD2 is a possible D gene (5 bases). This CDR3 comprises 20 residues. Per the germline V gene, CDR1 is PRHDT and CDR2 is FYEKMQ (reference sequence). The germline V and J ends were trimmed by 2 bases and 0 bases, with 23 bases remaining between them.

This chain joins TRBV5-4 and TRBJ2-1, with 12 bases lining up with TRBD2. This CDR3 spans 13 amino acids. Trimming at V came to 6 bases and at J to 10 bases, leaving 5 bases not matched to a gene. Per germline, CDR1 SGHNT and CDR2 YYREEE (reference sequence). CDR3 nucleotides: TGTGCCAGCATGCTAGCGGGAGGGGGGGAGCAGTTCTTC. Its translation: CASMLAGGGEQFF.

The chain is built from TRBV28 and TRBJ1-4; D perhaps matches TRBD1 (5 bases). Trimming stripped 0 bases from V and 3 bases from J, with 8 bases between. The CDR3 length is 15 residues. Germline values: CDR1 MDHEN, CDR2 SYDVKM. The CDR3 region is CASSLWTDSNEKLFF. CDR3 in DNA: TGTGCCAGCAGTTTATGGACAGATTCTAATGAAAAACTGTTTTTT.

This chain links TRBV2 with TRBJ2-2; D ambiguous. CDR1 SNHLY and CDR2 FYNNEI come from the germline V gene. Trimming cost V 6 bases and J 4 bases, with 9 bases left between them. This CDR3 region has 13 residues. CDR3 in amino acids: CASRNYGTGELFF. Here the CDR3 DNA reads TGTGCCAGCAGGAACTACGGCACCGGGGAGCTGTTTTTT.

The gene calls are TRBV7-2 and TRBJ2-1; 10 bases map to TRBD2. The V and J ends lost 5 bases and 0 bases, in that order; junction bases with no gene match: 7. The CDR3 sequence is 17 residues long. Germline-derived CDR1 and CDR2 are SGHTA and FQGNSA. The CDR3 nucleotides are TGTGCCAGCAGCCCCCCGGAGCGGGGGGGCTCCTACAATGAGCAGTTCTTC. Amino acids: CASSPPERGGSYNEQFF.

This clone was picked up a small number of times. J is TRBJ1-1 and V is TRBV27, with a possible D match to TRBD1 (6 bases). The CDR3 has 13 residues. CDR1 and CDR2 (germline): MNHEY, SMNVEV (reference sequence). Deletions cut 0 bases from V and 11 bases from J, with 13 bases between. The CDR3 spells CASSLSQGQRAFF. The CDR3 DNA is TGTGCCAGCAGTTTATCACAGGGTCAACGGGCTTTCTTT.

V is TRBV28 and J is TRBJ1-4; tentatively, D is TRBD1 (5 bases). CDR3 length: 15 residues. The V end was cut by 3 bases, the J end by 7 bases, with 15 bases between. Germline V gives CDR1 MDHEN, CDR2 SYDVKM. The CDR3 spells CASSLVGASGEKLFF. The CDR3 nucleotides are TGTGCCAGCAGTTTGGTTGGGGCATCGGGTGAAAAACTGTTTTTT.

This rearrangement joins TRBV2 to TRBJ2-5; D ambiguous. The CDR3 has 13 amino acids. V gave up 4 bases and J gave up 4 bases, with 10 bases separating them. Per the germline V gene, CDR1 is SNHLY and CDR2 is FYNNEI. Here the CDR3 reads CASSVGRRETQYF. The CDR3 coding sequence is TGTGCCAGCAGTGTTGGGCGTAGAGAGACCCAGTACTTC.

The J gene is TRBJ2-7, the V gene TRBV6-5; 8 bases are a match to TRBD1. This CDR3 comprises 14 residues. Germline CDR1 is MNHEY and CDR2 is SVGAGI. V lost 5 bases to trimming and J lost 3 bases; unmatched junction nucleotides: 6. The CDR3 bases are TGTGCCAGCAGTCCCTGGACAGGGTTCTACGAGCAGTACTTC. This translates into CASSPWTGFYEQYF.

The DNA for the CDR3 is TGTGCCATCAGTTCGACTTACGGCTACACCTTC. Translating it yields CAISSTYGYTF. V is TRBV10-3 and J is TRBJ1-2; the D is unclear. This CDR3 is built from 11 residues. CDR1 and CDR2 from the germline V gene are ENHRY and SYGVKD. Trimming removed 5 bases from V and 8 bases from J, with 9 bases in between.

This sequence joins TRBV27 and TRBJ1-2; the D is unclear. This CDR3 comprises 13 residues. From germline, CDR1 is MNHEY and CDR2 SMNVEV (reference sequence). V was pared by 8 bases and J by 4 bases, with 14 bases between. The CDR3 is CASGYGLSYGYTF. DNA of the CDR3: TGTGCCAGCGGATATGGACTTTCCTATGGCTACACCTTC.

This rearrangement joins TRBV5-1 to TRBJ2-7; TRBD2 is a possible D gene (6 bases). CDR1 and CDR2 from the germline V gene are SGHRS and YFSETQ. Trimming stripped 6 bases from V and 7 bases from J, with 20 bases between. This CDR3 spans 14 amino acids. CDR3 bases: TGCGCCAGCAAGCGGGCTGACAGTTCGATGGAGCAGTACTTC. Residues: CASKRADSSMEQYF.

The J gene is TRBJ1-3, the V gene TRBV3-1 (or the pseudogene TRBV3-2); a weak D match, TRBD1 (6 bases). Germline CDR1 is LGHDT and CDR2 is YNNKEL (reference sequence). There are 16 residues in the CDR3. V dropped 3 bases and J dropped 3 bases, with 15 bases sitting between them. CDR3 in DNA: TGTGCCAGCAGCCAGGGAGAGGGGGTCTTTGGAAACACCATATATTTT. Amino acid sequence: CASSQGEGVFGNTIYF.

The chain employs TRBV19 and TRBJ2-3; D uncertain. This CDR3 is 16 amino acids long. The ends were cut back, 7 bases at V and 0 bases at J, with 17 bases in the middle. Germline V lookup: CDR1 LNHDA, CDR2 SQIVND (reference sequence). The CDR3 region is CASTPQAISSTDTQYF. In nucleotides, the CDR3 is TGTGCCAGTACCCCCCAGGCGATCAGCAGCACAGATACGCAGTATTTT.

The gene calls are TRBV11-2 and TRBJ1-4; TRBD1 matches at 9 bases. J gave up 8 bases and V 8 bases, and 18 bases lay outside the gene matches. Per germline, CDR1 SGHAT and CDR2 FQNNGV. This CDR3 spans 17 amino acids. CDR3 bases: TGTGCCAGCCAACCCGGGACAGGGAAACCTAAGGGGGAAAAACTGTTTTTT. This sequence encodes CASQPGTGKPKGEKLFF.

The chain is built from TRBV19 and TRBJ2-2, with a tentative D call TRBD2 (6 bases). V was pared by 7 bases and J by 0 bases, with 9 bases between. The CDR3 has 14 residues. Germline V gives CDR1 LNHDA, CDR2 SQIVND (reference sequence). The CDR3 sequence: CASIGGANTGELFF. The CDR3 nucleotides are TGTGCCAGTATCGGAGGGGCGAACACCGGGGAGCTGTTTTTT.

The chain carries TRBV6-5 and TRBJ2-7, with D possibly TRBD1 on 7 matching bases. This CDR3 comprises 14 residues. V shed 7 bases and J shed 4 bases, with 17 bases lying between them. The germline V gene encodes CDR1 MNHEY and CDR2 SVGAGI. The CDR3 coding sequence is TGTGCCAGCACCGGAGGGTACAGGGGTTACGAGCAGTACTTC. Protein product: CASTGGYRGYEQYF.

This chain links TRBV23-1 with TRBJ1-1, with TRBD1 matching 8 bases. TRBV23-1 is noted as an ORF with a role that remains uncertain. The ends lost 1 base at V and 4 bases at J; junction bases unmatched: 8. The CDR3 has 16 amino acids. CDR3 loop: CASSQCGQGYFTEAFF. For the CDR3, the DNA is TGCGCCAGCAGTCAATGTGGACAGGGCTATTTCACTGAAGCTTTCTTT.

The V and J genes are TRBV4-2 and TRBJ1-6; no firm D call. The V end lost 0 bases, the J end lost 9 bases, and 21 bases lay between the germline ends. CDR1 and CDR2 (germline): LGHNA, YNFKEQ. CDR3 length: 18 amino acids. CDR3 protein: CASSQDSLAQLPSSPLHF. The CDR3 bases are TGTGCCAGCAGCCAAGACTCCCTAGCCCAGCTCCCGAGTTCACCCCTCCACTTT.

The V call is TRBV2, the J call TRBJ1-1; no firm D call. V lost 9 bases and J 7 bases, leaving 12 bases between the germline ends. This CDR3 spans 11 amino acids. Germline CDR1 SNHLY, CDR2 FYNNEI. The chain's CDR3 is CASRLRLEAFF. The DNA for the CDR3 is TGTGCCAGTCGGCTGCGGCTTGAAGCTTTCTTT.

A few counts support this clone. The rearrangement joins TRBV2 to TRBJ1-2; 7 nucleotides line up with TRBD1. Per the germline V gene, CDR1 is SNHLY and CDR2 is FYNNEI. Trimming cost V 7 bases and J 5 bases; bases outside gene matches: 10. The CDR3 has 14 residues. CDR3 coding DNA: TGTGCCAGCATTCCCGGACAGGAAATATATGGCTACACCTTC. Translated, it gives CASIPGQEIYGYTF.

J is TRBJ2-3 and V is TRBV24-1; 10 nucleotides line up with TRBD2. J was trimmed by 5 bases and V by 5 bases; bases with no gene match: 0. This CDR3 spans 13 amino acids. Germline V lookup: CDR1 KGHDR, CDR2 SFDVKD. The CDR3 here is CATSGLAGDTQYF. For the CDR3, the DNA is TGTGCCACCAGTGGACTAGCGGGAGATACGCAGTATTTT.

J is TRBJ2-1 and V is TRBV7-9; 10 bases are shared with TRBD2. Per germline, CDR1 SEHNR and CDR2 FQNEAQ (reference sequence). V lost 0 bases and J lost 0; bases outside the gene matches: 8. This CDR3 comprises 19 residues. The CDR3 DNA is TGTGCCAGCAGCTTAGCGCTTCTAGCGGGGGCTAGCTCCTACAATGAGCAGTTCTTC. This encodes CASSLALLAGASSYNEQFF.